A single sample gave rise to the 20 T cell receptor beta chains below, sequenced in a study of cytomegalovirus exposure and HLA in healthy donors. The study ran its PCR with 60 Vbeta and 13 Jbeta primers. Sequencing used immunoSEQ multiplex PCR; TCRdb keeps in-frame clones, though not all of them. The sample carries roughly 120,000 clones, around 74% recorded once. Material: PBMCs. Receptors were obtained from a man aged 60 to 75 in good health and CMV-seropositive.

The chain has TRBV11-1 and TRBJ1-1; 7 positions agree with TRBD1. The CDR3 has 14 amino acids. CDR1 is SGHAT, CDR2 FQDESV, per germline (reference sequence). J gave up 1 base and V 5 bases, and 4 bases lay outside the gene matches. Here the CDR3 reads CASSHWTGNTEAFF. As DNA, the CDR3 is TGTGCCAGCAGCCACTGGACAGGGAACACTGAAGCTTTCTTT.

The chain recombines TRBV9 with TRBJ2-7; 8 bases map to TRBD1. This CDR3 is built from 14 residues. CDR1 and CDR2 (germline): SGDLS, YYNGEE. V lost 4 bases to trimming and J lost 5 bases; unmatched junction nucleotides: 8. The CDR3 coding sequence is TGTGCCAGCAGCCCCCAGGACAGGGACCACGAGCAGTACTTC. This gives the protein CASSPQDRDHEQYF.

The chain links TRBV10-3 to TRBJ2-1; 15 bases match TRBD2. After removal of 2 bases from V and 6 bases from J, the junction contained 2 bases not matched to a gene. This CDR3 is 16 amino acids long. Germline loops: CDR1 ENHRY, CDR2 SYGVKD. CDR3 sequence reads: CAISEPGLAGGNEQFF. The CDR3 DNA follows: TGTGCCATCAGTGAGCCGGGACTAGCGGGGGGCAATGAGCAGTTCTTC.

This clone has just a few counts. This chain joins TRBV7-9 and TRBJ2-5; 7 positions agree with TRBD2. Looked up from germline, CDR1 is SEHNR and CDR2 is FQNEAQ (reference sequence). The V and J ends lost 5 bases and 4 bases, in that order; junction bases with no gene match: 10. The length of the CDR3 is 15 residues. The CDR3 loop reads CASSLYVGGTETQYF. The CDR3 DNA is TGTGCCAGCAGCCTTTACGTGGGGGGGACAGAGACCCAGTACTTC.

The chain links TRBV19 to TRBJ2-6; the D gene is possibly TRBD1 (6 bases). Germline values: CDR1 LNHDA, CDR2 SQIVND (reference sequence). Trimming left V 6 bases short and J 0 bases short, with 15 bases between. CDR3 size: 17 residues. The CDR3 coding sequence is TGTGCCAGTAGCACACAGGGTAGACGCTCTGGGGCCAACGTCCTGACTTTC. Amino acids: CASSTQGRRSGANVLTF.

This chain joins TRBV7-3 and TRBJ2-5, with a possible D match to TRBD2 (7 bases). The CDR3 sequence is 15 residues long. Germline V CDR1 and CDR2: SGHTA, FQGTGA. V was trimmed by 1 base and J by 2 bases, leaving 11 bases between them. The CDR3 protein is CASSLNGGPQETQYF. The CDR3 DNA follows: TGTGCCAGCAGCTTAAACGGGGGGCCACAAGAGACCCAGTACTTC.

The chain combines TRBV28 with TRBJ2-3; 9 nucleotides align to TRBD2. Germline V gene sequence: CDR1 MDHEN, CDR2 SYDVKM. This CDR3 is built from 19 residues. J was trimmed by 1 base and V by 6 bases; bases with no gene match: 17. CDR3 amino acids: CASSLGMGSGRWGTDTQYF. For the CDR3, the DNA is TGTGCCAGCAGCTTGGGTATGGGGAGCGGGAGGTGGGGCACAGATACGCAGTATTTT.

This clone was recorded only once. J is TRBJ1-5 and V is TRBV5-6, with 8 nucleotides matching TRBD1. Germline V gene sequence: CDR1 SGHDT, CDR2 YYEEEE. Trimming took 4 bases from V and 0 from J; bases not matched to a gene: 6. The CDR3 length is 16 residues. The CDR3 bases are TGTGCCAGCAGCAGGAACAGGGGGAGTAGCAATCAGCCCCAGCATTTT. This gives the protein CASSRNRGSSNQPQHF.

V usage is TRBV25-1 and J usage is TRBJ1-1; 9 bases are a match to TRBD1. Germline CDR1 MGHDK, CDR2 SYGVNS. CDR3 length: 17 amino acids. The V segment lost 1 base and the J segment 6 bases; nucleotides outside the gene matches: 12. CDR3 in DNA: TGTGCCAGCAGTGAATTCGATGGACAGGGGCGGGTCGCTGAAGCTTTCTTT. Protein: CASSEFDGQGRVAEAFF.

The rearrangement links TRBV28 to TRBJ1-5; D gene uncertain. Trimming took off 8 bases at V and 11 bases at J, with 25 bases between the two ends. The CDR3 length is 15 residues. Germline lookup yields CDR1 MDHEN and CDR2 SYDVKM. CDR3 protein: CASQKSQPGGETQHF. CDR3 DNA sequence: TGTGCCAGCCAGAAATCCCAACCGGGCGGGGAGACCCAGCATTTT.

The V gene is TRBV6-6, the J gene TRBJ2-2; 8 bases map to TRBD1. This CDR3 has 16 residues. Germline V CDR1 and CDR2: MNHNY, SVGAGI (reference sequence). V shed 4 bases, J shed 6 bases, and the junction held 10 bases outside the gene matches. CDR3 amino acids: CASSSIQGAGPGELFF. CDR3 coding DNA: TGTGCCAGCAGTTCCATTCAGGGGGCTGGCCCCGGGGAGCTGTTTTTT.

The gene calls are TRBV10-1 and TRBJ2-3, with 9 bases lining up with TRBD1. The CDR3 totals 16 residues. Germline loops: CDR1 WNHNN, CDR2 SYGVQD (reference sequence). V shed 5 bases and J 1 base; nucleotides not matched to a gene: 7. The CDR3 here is CASSLGQGLGTDTQYF. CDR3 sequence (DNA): TGCGCCAGCAGTCTAGGACAGGGGTTAGGCACAGATACGCAGTATTTT.

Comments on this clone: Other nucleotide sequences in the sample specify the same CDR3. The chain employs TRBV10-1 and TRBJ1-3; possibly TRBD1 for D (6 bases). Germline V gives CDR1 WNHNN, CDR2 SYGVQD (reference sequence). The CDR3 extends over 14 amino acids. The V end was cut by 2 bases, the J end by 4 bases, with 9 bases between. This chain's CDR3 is CASSETGLGNTIYF. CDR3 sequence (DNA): TGCGCCAGCAGTGAGACAGGGCTCGGAAACACCATATATTTT.

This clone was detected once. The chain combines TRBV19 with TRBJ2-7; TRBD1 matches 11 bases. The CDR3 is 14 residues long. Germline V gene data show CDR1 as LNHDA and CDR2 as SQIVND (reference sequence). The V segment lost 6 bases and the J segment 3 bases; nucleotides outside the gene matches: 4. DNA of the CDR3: TGTGCCAGTAGGACCGGGACAGGGGGCTACGAGCAGTACTTC. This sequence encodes CASRTGTGGYEQYF.

In DNA, the CDR3 is TGTGCCAGCAGTCCCGCAGGGGGGTTCACTGAAGCTTTCTTT. This sequence encodes CASSPAGGFTEAFF. The chain links TRBV27 to TRBJ1-1; 7 bases align to TRBD1. Germline CDR1 MNHEY, CDR2 SMNVEV (reference sequence). The CDR3 is 14 amino acids. J was trimmed by 4 bases and V by 5 bases; bases with no gene match: 7.

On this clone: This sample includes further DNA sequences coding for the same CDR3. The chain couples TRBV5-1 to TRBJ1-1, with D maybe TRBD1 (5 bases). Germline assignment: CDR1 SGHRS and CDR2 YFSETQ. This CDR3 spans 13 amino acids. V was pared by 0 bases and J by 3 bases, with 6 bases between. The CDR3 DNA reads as TGCGCCAGCAGCTTGGCGGGGGACACTGAAGCTTTCTTT. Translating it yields CASSLAGDTEAFF.

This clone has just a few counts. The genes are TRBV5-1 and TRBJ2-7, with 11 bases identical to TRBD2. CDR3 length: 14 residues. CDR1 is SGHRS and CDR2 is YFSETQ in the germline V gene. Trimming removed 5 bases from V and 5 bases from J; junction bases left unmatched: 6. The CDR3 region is CASRTTSGAHEQYF. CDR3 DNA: TGCGCCAGCAGAACGACTAGCGGGGCTCACGAGCAGTACTTC.

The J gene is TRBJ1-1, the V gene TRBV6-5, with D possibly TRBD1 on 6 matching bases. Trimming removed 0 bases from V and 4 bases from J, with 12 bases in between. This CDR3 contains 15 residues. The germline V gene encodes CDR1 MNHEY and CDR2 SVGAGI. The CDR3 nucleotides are TGTGCCAGCAGTTACTCGAAAGGGGGGGTCACTGAAGCTTTCTTT. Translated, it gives CASSYSKGGVTEAFF.

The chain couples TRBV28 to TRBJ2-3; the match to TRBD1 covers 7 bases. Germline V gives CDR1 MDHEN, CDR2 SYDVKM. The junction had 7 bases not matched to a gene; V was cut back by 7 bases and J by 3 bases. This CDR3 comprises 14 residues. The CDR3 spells CASMEGGETDTQYF. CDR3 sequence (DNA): TGTGCCAGCATGGAAGGGGGCGAGACAGATACGCAGTATTTT.

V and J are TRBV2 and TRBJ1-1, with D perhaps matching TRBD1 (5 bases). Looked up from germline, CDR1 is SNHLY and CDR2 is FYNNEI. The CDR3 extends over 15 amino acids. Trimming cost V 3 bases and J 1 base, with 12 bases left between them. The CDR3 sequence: CASSEEPTGNTEAFF. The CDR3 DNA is TGTGCCAGCAGTGAGGAACCTACAGGGAACACTGAAGCTTTCTTT.